The T cell receptor beta chain described here comes from a study of blood T cell repertoires in COVID-19. The wider study: COVID-19 samples from acute and convalescent phases originated in the United States, Italy and Spain. T cells, B-cell-depleted T cells, or PBMCs supplied cDNA or gDNA.

Original handling: Cell counts per sample came from amplifying reference gene primers. Sequencing was performed with immunoSEQ multiplex PCR; in TCRdb, only in-frame clones are kept and a portion is missing. The V and J calls and clone size are taken from that table; D and trimming were inferred from the DNA. The table lists about 250,000 clones, 84% of them singletons. J lost 0 bases, V lost 5 bases, and 9 bases had no gene match. This CDR3 contains 17 residues. Germline assignment: CDR1 MNHNY and CDR2 SVGAGI (reference sequence). J is TRBJ1-5 and V is TRBV6-6; 8 bases line up with TRBD1. The TCR was taken from a man between 45 and 60 years old with acute or convalescent COVID-19. Source material: peripheral blood. The CDR3 region has the DNA TGTGCCAGCAGTCCCCTTGGACAGGGCCGTAGCAATCAGCCCCAGCATTTT. As protein: CASSPLGQGRSNQPQHF.